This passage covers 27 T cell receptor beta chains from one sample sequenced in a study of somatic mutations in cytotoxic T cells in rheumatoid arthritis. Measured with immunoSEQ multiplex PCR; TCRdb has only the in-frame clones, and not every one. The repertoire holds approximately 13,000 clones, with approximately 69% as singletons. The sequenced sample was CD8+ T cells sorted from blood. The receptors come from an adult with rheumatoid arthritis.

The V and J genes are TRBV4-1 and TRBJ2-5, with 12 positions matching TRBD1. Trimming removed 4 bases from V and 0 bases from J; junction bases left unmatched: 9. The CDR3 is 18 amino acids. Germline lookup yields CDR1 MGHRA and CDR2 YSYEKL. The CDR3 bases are TGCGCCAGCAGCCGAGGCGGGGGGACAGGGGGCAACCAAGAGACCCAGTACTTC. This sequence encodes CASSRGGGTGGNQETQYF.

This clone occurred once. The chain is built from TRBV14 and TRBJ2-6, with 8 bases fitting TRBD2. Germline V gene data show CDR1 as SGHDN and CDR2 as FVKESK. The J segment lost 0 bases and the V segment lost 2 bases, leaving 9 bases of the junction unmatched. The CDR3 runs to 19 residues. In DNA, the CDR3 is TGTGCCAGCAGCCAAAGCCCGGGGGGGATATACTCTGGGGCCAACGTCCTGACTTTC. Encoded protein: CASSQSPGGIYSGANVLTF. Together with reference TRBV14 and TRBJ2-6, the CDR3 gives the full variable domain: EAGVTQFPSHSVIEKGQTVTLRCDPISGHDNLYWYRRVMGKEIKFLLHFVKESKQDESGMPNNRFLAERTGGTYSTLKVQPAELEDSGVYFCASSQSPGGIYSGANVLTFGAGSRLTVL.

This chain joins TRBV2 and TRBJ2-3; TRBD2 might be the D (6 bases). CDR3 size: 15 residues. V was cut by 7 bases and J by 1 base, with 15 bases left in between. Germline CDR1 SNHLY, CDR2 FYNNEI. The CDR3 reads CASTLRGRGTDTQYF. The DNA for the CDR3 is TGTGCCAGCACCTTGCGGGGCAGGGGCACAGATACGCAGTATTTT.

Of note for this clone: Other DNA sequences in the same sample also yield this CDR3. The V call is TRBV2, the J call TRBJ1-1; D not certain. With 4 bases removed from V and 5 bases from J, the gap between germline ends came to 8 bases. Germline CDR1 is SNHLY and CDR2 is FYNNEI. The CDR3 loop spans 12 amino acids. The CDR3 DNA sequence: TGTGCCAGCAGTGTAGGGCGAACTGAAGCTTTCTTT. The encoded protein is CASSVGRTEAFF.

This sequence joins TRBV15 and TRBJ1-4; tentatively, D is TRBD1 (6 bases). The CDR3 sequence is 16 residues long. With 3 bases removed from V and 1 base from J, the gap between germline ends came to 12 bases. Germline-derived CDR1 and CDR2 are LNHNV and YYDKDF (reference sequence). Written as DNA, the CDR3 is TGTGCCACCAGCAGCCCCTCCAGGGGAACTAATGAAAAACTGTTTTTT. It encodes CATSSPSRGTNEKLFF.

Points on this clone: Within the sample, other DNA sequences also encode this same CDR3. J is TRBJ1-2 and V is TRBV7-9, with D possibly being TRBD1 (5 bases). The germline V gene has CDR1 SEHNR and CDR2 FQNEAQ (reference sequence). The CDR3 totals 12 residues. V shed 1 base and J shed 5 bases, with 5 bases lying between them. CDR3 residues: CASSLGQYGYTF. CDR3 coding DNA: TGTGCCAGCAGCTTAGGACAGTATGGCTACACCTTC.

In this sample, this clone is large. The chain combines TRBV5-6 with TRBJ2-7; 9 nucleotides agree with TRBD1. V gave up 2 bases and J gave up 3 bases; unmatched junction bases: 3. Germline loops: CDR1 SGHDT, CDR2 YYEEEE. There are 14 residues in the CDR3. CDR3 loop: CASSFGTGLYEQYF. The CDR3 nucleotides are TGTGCCAGCAGCTTTGGGACAGGGCTCTACGAGCAGTACTTC.

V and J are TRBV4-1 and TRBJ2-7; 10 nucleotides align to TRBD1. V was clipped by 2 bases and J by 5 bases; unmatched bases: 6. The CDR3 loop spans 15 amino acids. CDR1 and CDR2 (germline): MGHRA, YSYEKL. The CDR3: CASSQQKTGGDEQYF. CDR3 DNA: TGCGCCAGCAGCCAACAAAAGACAGGGGGCGACGAGCAGTACTTC.

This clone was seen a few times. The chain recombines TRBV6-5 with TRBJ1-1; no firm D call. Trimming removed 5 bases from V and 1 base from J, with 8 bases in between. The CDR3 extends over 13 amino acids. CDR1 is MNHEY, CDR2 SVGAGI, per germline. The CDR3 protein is CASSIDTNTEAFF. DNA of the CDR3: TGTGCCAGCAGTATAGACACGAACACTGAAGCTTTCTTT.

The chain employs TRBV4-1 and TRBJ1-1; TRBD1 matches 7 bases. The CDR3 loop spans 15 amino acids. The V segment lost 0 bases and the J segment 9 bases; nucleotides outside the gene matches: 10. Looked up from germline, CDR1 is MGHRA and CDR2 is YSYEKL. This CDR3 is CASSQELRQGGKAFF. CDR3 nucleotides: TGCGCCAGCAGCCAAGAGTTAAGACAGGGTGGAAAAGCTTTCTTT.

The CDR3 DNA follows: TGTGCCAGTCACAGGGAATACACTGAAGCTTTCTTT. As protein: CASHREYTEAFF. The chain couples TRBV6-1 to TRBJ1-1; D perhaps matches TRBD1 (6 bases). The V end was cut by 9 bases, the J end by 3 bases, with 11 bases between. The germline V gene has CDR1 MNHNS and CDR2 SASEGT. CDR3 length: 12 amino acids.

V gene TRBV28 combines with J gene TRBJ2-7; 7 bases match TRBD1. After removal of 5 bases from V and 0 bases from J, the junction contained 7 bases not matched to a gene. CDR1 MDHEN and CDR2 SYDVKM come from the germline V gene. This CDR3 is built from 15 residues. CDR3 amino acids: CASSLPRTGSYEQYF. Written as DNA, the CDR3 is TGTGCCAGCAGTCTACCCCGGACAGGCTCCTACGAGCAGTACTTC.

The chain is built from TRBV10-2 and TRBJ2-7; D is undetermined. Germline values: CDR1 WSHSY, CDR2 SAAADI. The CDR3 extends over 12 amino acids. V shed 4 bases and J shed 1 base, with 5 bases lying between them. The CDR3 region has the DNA TGCGCCAGCAGTGGCGGTTCCTACGAGCAGTACTTC. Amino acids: CASSGGSYEQYF.

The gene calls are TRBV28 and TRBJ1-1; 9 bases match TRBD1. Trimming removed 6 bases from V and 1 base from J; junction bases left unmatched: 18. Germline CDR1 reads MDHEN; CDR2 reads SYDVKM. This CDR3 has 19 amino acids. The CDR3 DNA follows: TGTGCCAGCAGCGAATTACCCTTACAGGGGGCTCAAGGGAACACTGAAGCTTTCTTT. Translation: CASSELPLQGAQGNTEAFF.

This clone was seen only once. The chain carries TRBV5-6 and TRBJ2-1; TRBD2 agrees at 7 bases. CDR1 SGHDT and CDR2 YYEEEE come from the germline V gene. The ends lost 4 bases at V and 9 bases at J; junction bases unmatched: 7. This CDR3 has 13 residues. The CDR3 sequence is CASSPGLVAEQFF. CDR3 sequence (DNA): TGTGCCAGCAGCCCCGGACTAGTGGCTGAGCAGTTCTTC.

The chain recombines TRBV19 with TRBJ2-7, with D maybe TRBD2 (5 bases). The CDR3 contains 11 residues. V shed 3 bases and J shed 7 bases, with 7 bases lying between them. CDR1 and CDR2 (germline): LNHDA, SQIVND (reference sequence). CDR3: CASSITGEQYF. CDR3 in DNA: TGTGCCAGTAGTATTACGGGAGAGCAGTACTTC.

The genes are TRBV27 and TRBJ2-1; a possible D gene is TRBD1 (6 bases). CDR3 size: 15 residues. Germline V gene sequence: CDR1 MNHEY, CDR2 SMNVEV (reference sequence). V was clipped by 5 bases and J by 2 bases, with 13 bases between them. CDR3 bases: TGTGCCAGCAGTCCAACAGGGTTCCCCTACAATGAGCAGTTCTTC. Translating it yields CASSPTGFPYNEQFF.

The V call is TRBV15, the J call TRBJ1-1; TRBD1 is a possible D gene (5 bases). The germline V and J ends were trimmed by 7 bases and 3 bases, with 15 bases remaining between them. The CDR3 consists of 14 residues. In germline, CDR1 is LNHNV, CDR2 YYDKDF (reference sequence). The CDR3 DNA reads TGTGCCACCACCTCCGACAGTAGTTACACTGAAGCTTTCTTT. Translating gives CATTSDSSYTEAFF.

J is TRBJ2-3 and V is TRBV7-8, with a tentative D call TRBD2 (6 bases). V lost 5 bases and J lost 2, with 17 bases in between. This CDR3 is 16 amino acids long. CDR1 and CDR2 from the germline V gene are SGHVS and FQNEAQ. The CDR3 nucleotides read TGTGCCAGCAGCCCGCGGTTGGCGGGACCCACAGATACGCAGTATTTT. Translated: CASSPRLAGPTDTQYF. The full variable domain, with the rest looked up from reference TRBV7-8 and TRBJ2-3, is GAGVSQSPRYKVAKRGQDVALRCDPISGHVSLFWYQQALGQGPEFLTYFQNEAQLDKSGLPSDRFFAERPEGSVSTLKIQRTQQEDSAVYLCASSPRLAGPTDTQYFGPGTRLTVL.

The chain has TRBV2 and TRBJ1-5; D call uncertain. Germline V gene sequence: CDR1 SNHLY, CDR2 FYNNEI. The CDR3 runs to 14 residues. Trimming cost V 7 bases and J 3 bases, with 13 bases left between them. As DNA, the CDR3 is TGTGCCAGCAATTACGTCGGCAACAATCAGCCCCAGCATTTT. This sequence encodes CASNYVGNNQPQHF.

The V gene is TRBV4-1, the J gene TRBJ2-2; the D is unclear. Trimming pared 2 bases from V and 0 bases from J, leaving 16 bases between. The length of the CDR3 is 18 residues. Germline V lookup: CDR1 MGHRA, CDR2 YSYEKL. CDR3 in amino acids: CASSQRTGPLTNTGELFF. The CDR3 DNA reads TGCGCCAGCAGCCAACGTACGGGCCCCCTTACGAACACCGGGGAGCTGTTTTTT.

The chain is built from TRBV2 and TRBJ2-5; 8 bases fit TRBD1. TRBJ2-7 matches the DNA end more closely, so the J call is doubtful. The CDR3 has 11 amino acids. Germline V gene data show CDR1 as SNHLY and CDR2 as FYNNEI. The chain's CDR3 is CASTGGYEQYF. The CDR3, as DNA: TGTGCCAGTACAGGGGGCTACGAGCAGTACTTC.

In nucleotides, the CDR3 is TGTGCCAGCAGCCCGGGGGACAGATCCGGGCTGTTTTTT. Encoded protein: CASSPGDRSGLFF. This chain joins TRBV7-6 and TRBJ1-4; 7 bases agree with TRBD1. CDR1 is SGHVS, CDR2 FNYEAQ, per germline. With 5 bases clipped from V and 14 bases from J, the junction kept 11 bases outside the gene matches. The CDR3 loop spans 13 amino acids.

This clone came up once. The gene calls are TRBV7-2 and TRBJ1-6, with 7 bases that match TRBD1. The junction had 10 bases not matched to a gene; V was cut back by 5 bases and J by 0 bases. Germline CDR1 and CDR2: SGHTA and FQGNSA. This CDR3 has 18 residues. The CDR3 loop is CASSRDREVFSYNSPLHF. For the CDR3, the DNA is TGTGCCAGCAGCCGCGACAGGGAAGTCTTCTCCTATAATTCACCCCTCCACTTT.

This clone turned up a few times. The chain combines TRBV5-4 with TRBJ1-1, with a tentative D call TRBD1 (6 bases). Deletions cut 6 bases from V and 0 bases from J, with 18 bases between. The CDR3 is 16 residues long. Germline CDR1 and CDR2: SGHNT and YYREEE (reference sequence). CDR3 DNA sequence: TGTGCCAGCAAAGTGCGGGGGGCCCGGATGAACACTGAAGCTTTCTTT. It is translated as CASKVRGARMNTEAFF.

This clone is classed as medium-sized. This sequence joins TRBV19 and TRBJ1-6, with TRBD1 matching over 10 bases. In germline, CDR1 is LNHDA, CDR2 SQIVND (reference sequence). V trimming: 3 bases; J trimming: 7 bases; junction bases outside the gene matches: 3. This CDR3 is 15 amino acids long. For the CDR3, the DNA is TGTGCCAGTAGTATCGGGGGACAGGGGAATTCACCCCTCCACTTT. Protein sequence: CASSIGGQGNSPLHF.

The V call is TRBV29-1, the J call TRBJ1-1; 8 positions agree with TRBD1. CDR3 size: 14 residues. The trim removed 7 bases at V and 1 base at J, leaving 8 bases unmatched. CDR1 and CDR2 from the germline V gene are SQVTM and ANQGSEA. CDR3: CSGRQGPPNTEAFF. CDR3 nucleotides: TGCAGCGGTCGACAGGGGCCCCCGAACACTGAAGCTTTCTTT.